Following are 28 T cell receptor beta chains from one sample sequenced in a study of cytomegalovirus exposure and HLA in healthy donors. The PCR was carried out with 60 Vbeta primers and 13 Jbeta primers. Clones were read by immunoSEQ multiplex PCR, and TCRdb kept only the in-frame ones, dropping some. Of about 160,000 clones detected, roughly 88% appear once; the ten largest clones hold roughly 6.5%. Source material: PBMCs. The receptors originated from a man aged 50 or older in good health and CMV-seropositive.

The chain combines TRBV2 with TRBJ1-1; D gene uncertain. Germline CDR1 reads SNHLY; CDR2 reads FYNNEI. The CDR3 runs to 13 residues. V dropped 6 bases and J dropped 10 bases, with 18 bases sitting between them. CDR3 region: CASSPFFLEVAFF. The CDR3, as DNA: TGTGCCAGCAGCCCCTTCTTCTTGGAGGTAGCTTTCTTT.

The J gene is TRBJ2-4, the V gene TRBV21-1; the tabulated D call, TRBD1, remains unverified against the DNA. TRBV21-1 is tagged as a pseudogene. This CDR3 is 21 amino acids long. The DNA for the CDR3 is TGTGCCAGCAACTCAGGGGGCTTCCCTAACCAACTCACCTTAGCCAAAAACATTCAGTACTTC. It is translated as CASNSGGFPNQLTLAKNIQYF.

This clone was counted a few times. The V gene is TRBV4-2, the J gene TRBJ2-3, with D unclear. Trimming took off 4 bases at V and 2 bases at J, with 7 bases between the two ends. The CDR3 covers 13 residues. The germline V gene has CDR1 LGHNA and CDR2 YNFKEQ. The CDR3 reads CASSPANTDTQYF. CDR3 DNA: TGTGCCAGCAGCCCAGCGAACACAGATACGCAGTATTTT.

The chain joins TRBV14 to TRBJ2-7, with D possibly matching TRBD1 (6 bases). The CDR3 sequence is 15 residues long. Trimming removed 1 base at V and 3 bases at J, with 13 bases between. CDR1 SGHDN and CDR2 FVKESK come from the germline V gene. As DNA, the CDR3 is TGTGCCAGCAGCCAAGGAACGGGACACTTCTACGAGCAGTACGTC. As protein: CASSQGTGHFYEQYV.

The chain joins TRBV10-3 to TRBJ1-2; 8 bases align to TRBD1. Germline V gene lookup returns CDR1 ENHRY and CDR2 SYGVKD. The CDR3 is made up of 14 amino acids. After removal of 7 bases from V and 3 bases from J, the junction contained 7 bases not matched to a gene. Here the CDR3 DNA reads TGTGCCATCACTACAGGGGGACGTGACTATGGCTACACCTTC. Amino acids: CAITTGGRDYGYTF.

This chain links TRBV19 with TRBJ2-7, with 7 nucleotides matching TRBD1. CDR1 LNHDA and CDR2 SQIVND come from the germline V gene (reference sequence). The CDR3 contains 14 residues. V was pared by 5 bases and J by 2 bases, with 6 bases of the junction left unmatched. CDR3 region: CASSPTGAAYEQYV. The CDR3 DNA reads TGTGCCAGTAGTCCTACAGGGGCGGCCTACGAGCAGTACGTC.

This clone was observed a handful of times. The rearrangement uses TRBV10-2 and TRBJ2-7; TRBD1 matches at 7 bases. Germline values: CDR1 WSHSY, CDR2 SAAADI. The ends lost 4 bases at V and 2 bases at J; junction bases unmatched: 2. The CDR3 runs to 13 residues. Here the CDR3 DNA reads TGCGCCAGCAGTGCCGGGACAGCCTACGAGCAGTACGTC. Residues: CASSAGTAYEQYV.

This clone appeared a few times. The V call is TRBV2, the J call TRBJ1-2, with D unresolved. Germline CDR1 reads SNHLY; CDR2 reads FYNNEI. V was pared by 8 bases and J by 4 bases, with 14 bases between. There are 13 residues in the CDR3. The CDR3 DNA sequence: TGTGCCAGCCCGAGCGGACGGATCTATGGCTACACCTTC. Its protein product is CASPSGRIYGYTF.

This clone appeared a single time. V is TRBV19 and J is TRBJ1-2; tentative D call: TRBD1 (5 bases). The germline V gene has CDR1 LNHDA and CDR2 SQIVND (reference sequence). The CDR3 loop spans 15 amino acids. Trimming cost V 3 bases and J 3 bases, with 14 bases left between them. CDR3 sequence reads: CASSIFMGGDYGYTF. In DNA form, the CDR3 reads TGTGCCAGTAGTATCTTTATGGGGGGGGACTATGGCTACACCTTC.

This chain joins TRBV6-5 and TRBJ1-2; TRBD1 is a possible D gene (6 bases). Germline V lookup: CDR1 MNHEY, CDR2 SVGAGI. V was trimmed by 4 bases and J by 4 bases, leaving 10 bases between them. This CDR3 has 13 residues. CDR3 protein: CASSSGQTYGYTF. The CDR3 region has the DNA TGTGCCAGCAGTTCCGGACAGACCTATGGCTACACCTTC.

The chain joins TRBV7-9 to TRBJ2-2, with D possibly matching TRBD2 (6 bases). The germline CDR1 and CDR2 sequences are SEHNR and FQNEAQ (reference sequence). Trimming removed 9 bases from V and 0 bases from J, with 11 bases in between. The CDR3 totals 14 residues. CDR3 sequence (DNA): TGTGCCAGGGGGGGACGTTCGAACACCGGGGAGCTGTTTTTT. Residues: CARGGRSNTGELFF.

The chain uses TRBV4-1 and TRBJ1-6; TRBD1 is a possible D gene (5 bases). V was trimmed by 0 bases and J by 8 bases, leaving 11 bases between them. The germline CDR1 and CDR2 sequences are MGHRA and YSYEKL. CDR3 length: 15 residues. The CDR3 DNA is TGCGCCAGCAGCCAAGAGGGGGGATCCCATTCACCCCTCCACTTT. Protein product: CASSQEGGSHSPLHF.

Only a few counts were recorded for this clone. The rearrangement uses TRBV19 and TRBJ2-1; 9 nucleotides agree with TRBD2. V trimming: 3 bases; J trimming: 9 bases; junction bases outside the gene matches: 9. This CDR3 contains 15 residues. CDR1 is LNHDA, CDR2 SQIVND, per germline (reference sequence). CDR3 amino acids: CASSISAGGPGEQFF. The CDR3 DNA sequence: TGTGCCAGTAGTATCTCGGCGGGAGGGCCAGGTGAGCAGTTCTTC.

The rearrangement uses TRBV5-5 and TRBJ1-2; D may be TRBD1 (6 bases). There are 14 residues in the CDR3. Germline V gives CDR1 SGHKS, CDR2 YYEKEE (reference sequence). V shed 5 bases and J shed 3 bases, with 14 bases lying between them. CDR3 nucleotide sequence: TGTGCCAGCAGGCAGGGGACGTTTGACTATGGCTACACCTTC. Protein product: CASRQGTFDYGYTF.

The chain recombines TRBV6-6 with TRBJ1-1, with a possible D match to TRBD1 (6 bases). The CDR3 contains 14 residues. CDR1 is MNHNY, CDR2 SVGAGI, per germline (reference sequence). The V gene lost 0 bases and the J gene lost 3 bases, with 8 bases spanning the gap. The chain's CDR3 is CASSYSDSYTEAFF. DNA for the CDR3: TGTGCCAGCAGTTACTCGGACAGCTACACTGAAGCTTTCTTT.

The chain carries TRBV4-1 and TRBJ2-2; 10 bases map to TRBD1. The CDR3 has 15 residues. Unmatched junction bases numbered 4, after V lost 3 bases and J lost 6 bases. Germline V gene data show CDR1 as MGHRA and CDR2 as YSYEKL. The CDR3 loop reads CASSQGQGWSGELFF. The CDR3 DNA follows: TGCGCCAGCAGCCAGGGACAGGGGTGGTCCGGGGAGCTGTTTTTT.

The chain recombines TRBV19 with TRBJ2-1, with 10 bases matching TRBD2. The CDR3 consists of 15 residues. The J segment lost 4 bases and the V segment lost 5 bases, leaving 5 bases of the junction unmatched. Germline V gene lookup returns CDR1 LNHDA and CDR2 SQIVND (reference sequence). The CDR3 loop is CASSAAGGGYNEQFF. The CDR3 nucleotides are TGTGCCAGTAGTGCAGCGGGAGGGGGTTACAATGAGCAGTTCTTC.

The J gene is TRBJ2-5, the V gene TRBV11-3; 12 bases are shared with TRBD1. Germline V gives CDR1 SGHNT, CDR2 YENEEA. Germline trimming cut 2 bases from V and 5 bases from J; bases unmatched to any gene: 6. The CDR3 is made up of 16 amino acids. In DNA, the CDR3 is TGTGCCAGCAGCTTACCCGGGACAGGGGGCCGTGAGACCCAGTACTTC. This gives the protein CASSLPGTGGRETQYF.

V and J are TRBV27 and TRBJ1-2; D gene uncertain. V lost 5 bases, J lost 6 bases, and 19 bases lay in between. This CDR3 region has 15 residues. Germline V gene sequence: CDR1 MNHEY, CDR2 SMNVEV (reference sequence). The CDR3 is CASSLRPPQVNGYTF. The CDR3 DNA reads as TGTGCCAGCAGTCTAAGGCCCCCCCAGGTGAATGGCTACACCTTC.

This chain connects TRBV7-8 to TRBJ2-7; 13 bases fit TRBD2. There are 15 residues in the CDR3. The V segment lost 1 base and the J segment 7 bases; nucleotides outside the gene matches: 4. The germline CDR1 and CDR2 sequences are SGHVS and FQNEAQ. The CDR3 bases are TGTGCCAGCAGCTTAGAGACTAGCGGGGGGATAGAGCAGTACTTC. Translation: CASSLETSGGIEQYF.

About this clone: Within the sample, other DNA sequences also encode this same CDR3. The chain uses TRBV27 and TRBJ2-7; D is possibly TRBD2 (6 bases). There are 14 residues in the CDR3. V dropped 3 bases and J dropped 0 bases, with 9 bases sitting between them. Germline lookup yields CDR1 MNHEY and CDR2 SMNVEV (reference sequence). DNA for the CDR3: TGTGCCAGCAGTTTGAGAGCGGGCTCCTACGAGCAGTACGTC. Amino acids: CASSLRAGSYEQYV.

V gene TRBV18 combines with J gene TRBJ1-2; 7 nucleotides match TRBD1. V lost 3 bases to trimming and J lost 4 bases; unmatched junction nucleotides: 8. Germline values: CDR1 KGHSH, CDR2 LQKENI. This CDR3 is 15 amino acids long. CDR3 sequence reads: CASSPQPDRTYGYTF. The CDR3 region has the DNA TGTGCCAGCTCACCTCAACCGGACAGGACCTATGGCTACACCTTC.

The chain employs TRBV5-1 and TRBJ2-2; 7 bases align to TRBD1. The CDR3 has 15 amino acids. Germline CDR1 and CDR2: SGHRS and YFSETQ. The trim removed 6 bases at V and 7 bases at J, leaving 12 bases unmatched. The CDR3 region has the DNA TGCGCCAGCAAGGCCCAGACAGGGATGATCGGGGAGCTGTTTTTT. It encodes CASKAQTGMIGELFF.

The genes are TRBV11-3 and TRBJ2-3, with D maybe TRBD2 (7 bases). In germline, CDR1 is SGHNT, CDR2 YENEEA. Trimming took 0 bases from V and 4 from J, leaving 20 bases between them. The CDR3 is 18 residues long. CDR3 sequence (DNA): TGTGCCAGCAGCTTAGATCGGGGGGCGCGGACGGGGGCAGATACGCAGTATTTT. This encodes CASSLDRGARTGADTQYF.

The chain carries TRBV6-4 and TRBJ1-6, with 7 positions matching TRBD1. The trim removed 6 bases at V and 7 bases at J, leaving 6 bases unmatched. The CDR3 extends over 14 amino acids. Germline assignment: CDR1 MRHNA and CDR2 SNTAGT. CDR3 in amino acids: CASRGDRANSPLHF. DNA of the CDR3: TGTGCCAGCAGGGGAGACAGGGCAAATTCACCCCTCCACTTT.

The chain couples TRBV29-1 to TRBJ1-2; D might be TRBD1 (6 bases). Germline assignment: CDR1 SQVTM and CDR2 ANQGSEA. The V end was cut by 7 bases, the J end by 7 bases, with 16 bases between. This CDR3 has 12 amino acids. CDR3 in DNA: TGCAGCGCCCTACAGGGATCCCTTGGCTACACCTTC. Its protein product is CSALQGSLGYTF.

The chain joins TRBV20-1 to TRBJ2-7, with no clear D. Germline V CDR1 and CDR2: DFQATT, SNEGSKA (reference sequence). The ends were cut back, 5 bases at V and 4 bases at J, with 9 bases in the middle. This CDR3 is built from 11 residues. The CDR3, as DNA: TGCAGTGCTGTTAAGGAGTACGAGCAGTACTTC. This translates into CSAVKEYEQYF.

The chain links TRBV5-4 to TRBJ2-5; TRBD2 matches at 10 bases. This CDR3 is built from 16 residues. Germline V gives CDR1 SGHNT, CDR2 YYREEE (reference sequence). V was clipped by 1 base and J by 4 bases; unmatched bases: 7. CDR3 coding DNA: TGTGCCAGCAGCTTGTCTACGAAGCGGGGGGGAGAGACCCAGTACTTC. Its translation is CASSLSTKRGGETQYF.